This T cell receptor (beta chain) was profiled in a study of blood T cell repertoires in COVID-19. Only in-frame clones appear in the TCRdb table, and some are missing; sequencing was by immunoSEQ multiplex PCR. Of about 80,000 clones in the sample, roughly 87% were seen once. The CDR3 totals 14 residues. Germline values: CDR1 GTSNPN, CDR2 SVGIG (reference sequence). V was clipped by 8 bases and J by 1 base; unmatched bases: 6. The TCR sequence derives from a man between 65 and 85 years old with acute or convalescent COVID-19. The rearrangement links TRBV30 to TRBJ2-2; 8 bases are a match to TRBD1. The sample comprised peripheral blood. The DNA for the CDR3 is TGTGCCGGATGGGACAGGAGGAACACCGGGGAGCTGTTTTTT. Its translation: CAGWDRRNTGELFF.